This TCR beta chain was captured by sequencing in a study of cytomegalovirus exposure and HLA in healthy donors. Across the study: The study's early data release held around 85 million unique TCRs from HLA-typed donors.

PCR was performed using 60 Vbeta and 13 Jbeta primers. Clones were sequenced by immunoSEQ multiplex PCR, and TCRdb holds only the in-frame ones, with some missing. The repertoire holds around 130,000 clones, with approximately 85% as singletons. The TCR comes from a boy aged 5-17 years in good health and CMV-seronegative. The sequenced sample was PBMCs.

As DNA, the CDR3 is TGTGCCAGCAGCAAGAGCGGGGACATCTCCTACGAGCAGTACTTC. Protein product: CASSKSGDISYEQYF. The chain is built from TRBV7-8 and TRBJ2-7, with D possibly being TRBD2 (7 bases). Germline CDR1 reads SGHVS; CDR2 reads FQNEAQ. V was pared by 5 bases and J by 0 bases, with 14 bases between. The CDR3 has 15 amino acids.